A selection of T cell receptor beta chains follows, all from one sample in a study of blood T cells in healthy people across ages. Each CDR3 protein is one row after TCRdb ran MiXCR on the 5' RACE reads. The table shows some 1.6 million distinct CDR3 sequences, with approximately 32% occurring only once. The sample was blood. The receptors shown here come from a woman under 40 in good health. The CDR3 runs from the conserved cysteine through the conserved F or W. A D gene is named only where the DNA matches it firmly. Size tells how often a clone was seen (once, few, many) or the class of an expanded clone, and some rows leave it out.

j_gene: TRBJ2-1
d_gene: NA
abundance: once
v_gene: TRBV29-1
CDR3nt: TGCAGCGTTGAGACCCCACATGGGGAGGGGGCTGGCAATGAGCAGTTCTTC
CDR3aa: CSVETPHGEGAGNEQFF

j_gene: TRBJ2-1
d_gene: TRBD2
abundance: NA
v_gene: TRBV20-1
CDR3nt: TGCAGTGCTAAAAAAACTAGCGGAGTCTACAATGAGCAGTTCTTC
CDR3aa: CSAKKTSGVYNEQFF

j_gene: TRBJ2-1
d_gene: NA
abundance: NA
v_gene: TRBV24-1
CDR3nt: TGTGCCACCAGTGCTTCTACAGGGAAATGGAGCAATGAGCAGTTCTTC
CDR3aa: CATSASTGKWSNEQFF

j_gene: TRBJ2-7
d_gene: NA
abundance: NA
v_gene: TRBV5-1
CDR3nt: TGCGCCAGCAGCTTGACCCGGGACTCCGAGCAGTACTTC
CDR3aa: CASSLTRDSEQYF

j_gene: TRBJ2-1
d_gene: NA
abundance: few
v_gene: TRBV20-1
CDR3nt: TGCAGTGCTAGAGATCATCGCGGGGCGACCTACAATGAGCAGTTCTTC
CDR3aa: CSARDHRGATYNEQFF

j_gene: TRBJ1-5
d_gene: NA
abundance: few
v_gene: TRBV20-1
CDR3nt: TGCAGTGCTAGAGGCCCAGGGAAGGGAGGCCAGCCCCAGCATTTT
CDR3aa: CSARGPGKGGQPQHF

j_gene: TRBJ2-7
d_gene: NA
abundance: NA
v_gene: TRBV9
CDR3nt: TGTGCCAGCAGCGCAGAGGGGATACAGGGACCCTACGAGCAGTACTTC
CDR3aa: CASSAEGIQGPYEQYF

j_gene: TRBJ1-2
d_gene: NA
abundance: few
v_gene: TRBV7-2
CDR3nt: TGTGCCAGCAGCTTAGCGCTTTCGGGGGAGGGCTATGGCTACACCTTC
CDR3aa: CASSLALSGEGYGYTF

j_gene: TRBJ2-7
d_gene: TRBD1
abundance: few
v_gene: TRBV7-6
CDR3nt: TGTGCCAGCAGCTGGGACAGGGGGGGAGGCGAGCAGTACTTC
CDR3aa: CASSWDRGGGEQYF

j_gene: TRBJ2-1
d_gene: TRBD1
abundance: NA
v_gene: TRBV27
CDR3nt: TGTGCCAGCATGTTCCGGGACAGTAATGAGCAGTTCTTC
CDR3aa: CASMFRDSNEQFF

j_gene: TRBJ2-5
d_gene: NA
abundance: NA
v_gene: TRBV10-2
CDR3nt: TGCGCCACCGAAGTGGACAGCCAAGAGACCCAGTACTTC
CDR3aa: CATEVDSQETQYF

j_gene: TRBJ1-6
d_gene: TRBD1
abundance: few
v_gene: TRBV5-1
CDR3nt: TGCGCCAGCAGCAAGGAACAGGGGGCCAGCAATTCACCCCTCCACTTT
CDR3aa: CASSKEQGASNSPLHF

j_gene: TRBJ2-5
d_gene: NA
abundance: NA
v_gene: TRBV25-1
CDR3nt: TGTGCCAGCAGTGGGTTGGAGTTCCCCCCGCTAAGTGCCCAGTACTTC
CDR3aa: CASSGLEFPPLSAQYF

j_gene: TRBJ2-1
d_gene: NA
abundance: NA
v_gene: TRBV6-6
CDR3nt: TGTGCCAGCAGGGCAGGGTTTGAGCAGTTCTTC
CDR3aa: CASRAGFEQFF

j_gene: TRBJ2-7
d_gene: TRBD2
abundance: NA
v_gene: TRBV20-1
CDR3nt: TGCAGTGCTAGTGGTGGGCTAGCGGGAGTATACGGGGATGAGCAGTACTTC
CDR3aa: CSASGGLAGVYGDEQYF

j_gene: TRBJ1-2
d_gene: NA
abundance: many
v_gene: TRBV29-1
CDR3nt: TGCAGCGTTGAAGAGTCGGACCCCGGTGGCTACACCTTC
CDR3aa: CSVEESDPGGYTF

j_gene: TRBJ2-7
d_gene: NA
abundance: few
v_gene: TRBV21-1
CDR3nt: TGTGCCAGCAGCAACCGGCGCTACGAGCAGTACTTC
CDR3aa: CASSNRRYEQYF

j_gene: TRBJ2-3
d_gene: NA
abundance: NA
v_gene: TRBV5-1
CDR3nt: TGCGCCAGCAGCTTGGAGAGTTCAGATACGCAGTATTTT
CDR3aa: CASSLESSDTQYF

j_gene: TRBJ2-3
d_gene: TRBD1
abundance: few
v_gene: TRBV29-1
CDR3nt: TGCAGCGTGTCCATCGGGACAGCAAGCACAGATACGCAGTATTTT
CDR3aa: CSVSIGTASTDTQYF

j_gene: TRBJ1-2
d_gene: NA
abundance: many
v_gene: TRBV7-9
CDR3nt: TGTGCCAGCAGCGCTACTCGGGGACACCAAAACTATGGCTACACCTTC
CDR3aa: CASSATRGHQNYGYTF

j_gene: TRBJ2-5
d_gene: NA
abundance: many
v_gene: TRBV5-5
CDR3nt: TGTGCCAGCAGCTTGGAGGGAAATTTCATGGAGACCCAGTACTTC
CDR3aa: CASSLEGNFMETQYF

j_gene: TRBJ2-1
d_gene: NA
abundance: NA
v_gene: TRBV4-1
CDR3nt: TGCGCCAGCAGCCAAGAAGCCAGAAATGAGCAGTTCTTC
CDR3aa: CASSQEARNEQFF

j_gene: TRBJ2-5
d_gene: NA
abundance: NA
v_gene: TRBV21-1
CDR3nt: TGTGCCAGCAGCAAAGAGGTGAGGGATATCGAGACCCAGTACTTC
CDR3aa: CASSKEVRDIETQYF

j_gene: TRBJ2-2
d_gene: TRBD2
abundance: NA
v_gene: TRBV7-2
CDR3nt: TGTGCCAGCAGCTCTCGACTAGCGGGCACCGGGGAGCTGTTTTTT
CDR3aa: CASSSRLAGTGELFF

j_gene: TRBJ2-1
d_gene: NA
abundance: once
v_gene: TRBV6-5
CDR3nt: TGTGCCAGCAGCCGCAATCCAGGGGAGCAGTTCTTC
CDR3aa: CASSRNPGEQFF

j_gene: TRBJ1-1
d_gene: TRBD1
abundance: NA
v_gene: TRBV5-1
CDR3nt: TGCGCCAGCAGCTTGGCCAAGACAGGGCCAGCGACTGAAGCTTTCTTT
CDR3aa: CASSLAKTGPATEAFF

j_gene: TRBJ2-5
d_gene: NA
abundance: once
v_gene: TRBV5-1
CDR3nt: TGCGCCAGCAGCTTGGGTGTTGAGGGGCTGGAGACCCAGTACTTC
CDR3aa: CASSLGVEGLETQYF

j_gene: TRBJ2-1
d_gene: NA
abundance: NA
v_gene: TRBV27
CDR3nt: TGTGCCAGCAGATCAGCCGGGTCCTACAATGAGCAGTTCTTC
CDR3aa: CASRSAGSYNEQFF

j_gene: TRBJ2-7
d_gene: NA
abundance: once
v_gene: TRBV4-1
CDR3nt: TGCGCCAGCAGCCAAGGACGGGGGCGGACGGGGGACTACGTGCAGTACTTC
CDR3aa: CASSQGRGRTGDYVQYF

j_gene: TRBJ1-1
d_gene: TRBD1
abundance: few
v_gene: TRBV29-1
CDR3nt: TGCAGCGTTTCTTTTACAGGGGTTGTGGGCACTGAAGCTTTCTTT
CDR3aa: CSVSFTGVVGTEAFF

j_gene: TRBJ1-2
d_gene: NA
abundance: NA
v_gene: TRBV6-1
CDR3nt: TGTGCCAGCAGTGAAGGGCAGGCATCTGGCTACACCTTC
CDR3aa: CASSEGQASGYTF

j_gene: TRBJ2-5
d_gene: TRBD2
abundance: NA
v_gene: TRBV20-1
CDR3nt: TGCAGTGCTATTGGCAGGGGACTAGCGGGGACGCTTCAAGAGACCCAGTACTTC
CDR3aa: CSAIGRGLAGTLQETQYF

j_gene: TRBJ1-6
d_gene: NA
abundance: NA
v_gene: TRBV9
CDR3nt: TGTGCCGGCAGCGTGGCGGGACAAAATTCACCCCTCCACTTT
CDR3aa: CAGSVAGQNSPLHF

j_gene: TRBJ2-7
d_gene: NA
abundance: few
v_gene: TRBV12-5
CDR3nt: TGTGCTAGTGGTTTGGGCGGAGTCCCCTACGAGCAGTACTTC
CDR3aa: CASGLGGVPYEQYF

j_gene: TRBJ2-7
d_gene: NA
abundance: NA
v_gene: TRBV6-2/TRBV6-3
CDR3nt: TGTGCCAGCAGTTACTCGGCTAGCGAGGGCTACGAGCAGTACTTC
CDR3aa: CASSYSASEGYEQYF

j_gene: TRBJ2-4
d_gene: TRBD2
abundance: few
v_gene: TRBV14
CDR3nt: TGTGCCAGCAGCCAACGGACTAGCGCAACAAACATTCAGTACTTC
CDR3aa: CASSQRTSATNIQYF

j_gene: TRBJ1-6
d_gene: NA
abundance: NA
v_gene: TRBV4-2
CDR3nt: TGTGCCAGCAGCCAAGATGTAGGTGCCTATAATTCACCCCTCCACTTT
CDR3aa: CASSQDVGAYNSPLHF

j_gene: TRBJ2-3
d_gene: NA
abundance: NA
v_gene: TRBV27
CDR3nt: TGTGCCAGCAGTTTATCGACTGAAGGGCGTACGCAGTATTTT
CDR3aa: CASSLSTEGRTQYF

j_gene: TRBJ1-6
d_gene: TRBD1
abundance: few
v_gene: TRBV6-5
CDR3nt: TGTGCCAGCAGGGAAGGACAGGGTTATTCACCCCTCCACTTT
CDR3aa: CASREGQGYSPLHF

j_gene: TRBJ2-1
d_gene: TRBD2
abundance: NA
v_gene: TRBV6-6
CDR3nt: TGTGCCAGCAGTTATTCCCCGACTAGCGGTCTATACAGTGAGCAGTTCTTC
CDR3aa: CASSYSPTSGLYSEQFF

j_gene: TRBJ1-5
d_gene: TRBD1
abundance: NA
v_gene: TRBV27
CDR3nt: TGTGCCAGCAGTTTATTACAACCTACCGGGACAGGGGATCAGCCCCAGCATTTT
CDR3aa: CASSLLQPTGTGDQPQHF

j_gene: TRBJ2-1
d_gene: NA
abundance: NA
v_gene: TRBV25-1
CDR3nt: TGTGCCAGCAGTGCCTCCGGCAAGAAGTACAATGAGCGGTTCTTC
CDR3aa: CASSASGKKYNERFF

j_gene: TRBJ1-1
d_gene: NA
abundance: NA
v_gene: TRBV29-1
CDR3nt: TGCAGCGCTGGACGGGCCCCGGTCACTGAAGCTTTCTTT
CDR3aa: CSAGRAPVTEAFF

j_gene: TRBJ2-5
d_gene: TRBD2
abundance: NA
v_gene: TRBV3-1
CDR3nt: TGTGCCAGCAGCCAAGATTTGGCGGGAGGGGGAATCCAAGAGACCCAGTACTTC
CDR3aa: CASSQDLAGGGIQETQYF